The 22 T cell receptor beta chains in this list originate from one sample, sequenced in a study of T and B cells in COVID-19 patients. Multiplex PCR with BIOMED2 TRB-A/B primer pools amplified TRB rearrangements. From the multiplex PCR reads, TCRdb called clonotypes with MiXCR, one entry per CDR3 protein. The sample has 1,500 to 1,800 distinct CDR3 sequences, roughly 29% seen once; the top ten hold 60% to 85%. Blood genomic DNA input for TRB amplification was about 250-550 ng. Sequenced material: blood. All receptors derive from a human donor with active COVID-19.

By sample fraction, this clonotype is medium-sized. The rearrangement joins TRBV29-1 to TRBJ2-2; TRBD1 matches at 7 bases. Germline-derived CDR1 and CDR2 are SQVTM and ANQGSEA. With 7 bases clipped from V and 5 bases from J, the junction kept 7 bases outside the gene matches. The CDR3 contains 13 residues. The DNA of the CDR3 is TGCAGCGCCCGGGACAGCTTGACCGGGGAGCTGTTTTTT. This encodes CSARDSLTGELFF.

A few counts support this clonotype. The CDR3 DNA reads as TGTGCCAGCAGCCACACCAGGGGAAACACCTACGAGCAGTACTTC. Encoded protein: CASSHTRGNTYEQYF. The gene calls are TRBV4-2 and TRBJ2-7, with D possibly TRBD1 on 6 matching bases. V was clipped by 3 bases and J by 2 bases, with 14 bases between them. This CDR3 spans 15 amino acids. CDR1 is LGHNA, CDR2 YNFKEQ, per germline.

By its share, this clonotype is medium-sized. CDR3 DNA sequence: TGTGCCAGCAGGAACTATCACCAAGAGACCCAGTACTTC. Residues: CASRNYHQETQYF. V and J are TRBV7-9 and TRBJ2-5; D is unclear. Trimming pared 6 bases from V and 0 bases from J, leaving 8 bases between. The germline V gene has CDR1 SEHNR and CDR2 FQNEAQ (reference sequence). This CDR3 is 13 amino acids long.

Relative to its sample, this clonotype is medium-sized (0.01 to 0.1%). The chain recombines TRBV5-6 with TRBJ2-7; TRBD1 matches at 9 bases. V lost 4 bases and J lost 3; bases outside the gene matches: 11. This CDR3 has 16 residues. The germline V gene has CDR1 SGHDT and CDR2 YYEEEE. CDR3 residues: CASSRIQDRGNYEQYF. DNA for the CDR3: TGTGCCAGCAGCAGAATTCAGGACAGGGGAAACTACGAGCAGTACTTC.

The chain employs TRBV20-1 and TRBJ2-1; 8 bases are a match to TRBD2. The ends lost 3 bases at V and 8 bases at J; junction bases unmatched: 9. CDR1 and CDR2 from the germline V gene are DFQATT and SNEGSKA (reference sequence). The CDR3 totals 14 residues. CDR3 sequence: CSASPGLASDEQFF. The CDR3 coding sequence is TGCAGTGCTAGTCCTGGACTAGCTTCCGATGAGCAGTTCTTC.

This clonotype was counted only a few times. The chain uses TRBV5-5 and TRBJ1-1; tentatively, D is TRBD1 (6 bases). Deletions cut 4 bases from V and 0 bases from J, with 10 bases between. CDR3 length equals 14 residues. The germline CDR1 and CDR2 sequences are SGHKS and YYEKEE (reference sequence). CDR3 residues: CASSPRGMNTEAFF. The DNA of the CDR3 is TGTGCCAGCAGCCCGAGGGGGATGAACACTGAAGCTTTCTTT.

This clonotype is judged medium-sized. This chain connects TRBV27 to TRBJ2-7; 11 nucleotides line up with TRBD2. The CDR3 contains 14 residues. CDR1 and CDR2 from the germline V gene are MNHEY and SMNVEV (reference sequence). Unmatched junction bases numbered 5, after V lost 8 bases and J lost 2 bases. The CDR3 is CASRGTSGAYEQYF. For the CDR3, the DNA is TGTGCCAGCCGTGGGACTAGCGGTGCCTACGAGCAGTACTTC.

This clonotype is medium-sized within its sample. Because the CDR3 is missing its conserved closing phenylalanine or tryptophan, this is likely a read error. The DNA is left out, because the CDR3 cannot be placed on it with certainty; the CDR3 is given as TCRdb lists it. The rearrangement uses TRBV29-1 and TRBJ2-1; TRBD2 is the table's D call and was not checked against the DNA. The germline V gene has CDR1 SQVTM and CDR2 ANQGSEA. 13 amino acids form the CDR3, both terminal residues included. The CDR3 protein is CSVEDRGREGKAS.

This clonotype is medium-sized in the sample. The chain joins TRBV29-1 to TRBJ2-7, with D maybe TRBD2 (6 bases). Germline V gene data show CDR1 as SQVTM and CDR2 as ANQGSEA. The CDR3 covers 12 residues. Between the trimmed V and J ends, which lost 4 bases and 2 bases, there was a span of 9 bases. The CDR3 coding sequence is TGCAGCGTTGGCGGGACCCCCTACGAGCAGTACTTC. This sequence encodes CSVGGTPYEQYF.

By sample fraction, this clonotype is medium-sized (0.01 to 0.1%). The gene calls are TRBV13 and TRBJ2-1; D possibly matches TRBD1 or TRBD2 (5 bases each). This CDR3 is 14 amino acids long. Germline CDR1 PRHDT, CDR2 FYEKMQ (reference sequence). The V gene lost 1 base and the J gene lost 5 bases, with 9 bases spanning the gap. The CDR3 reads CASSLAGLNNEQFF. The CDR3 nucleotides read TGTGCCAGCAGCTTAGCGGGGCTAAACAATGAGCAGTTCTTC.

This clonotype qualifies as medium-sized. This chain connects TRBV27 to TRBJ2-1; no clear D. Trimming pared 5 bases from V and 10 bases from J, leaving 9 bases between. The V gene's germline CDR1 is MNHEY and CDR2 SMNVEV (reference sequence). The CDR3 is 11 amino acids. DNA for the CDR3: TGTGCCAGCAGTCCAGGATCCGAGCAGTTCTTC. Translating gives CASSPGSEQFF.

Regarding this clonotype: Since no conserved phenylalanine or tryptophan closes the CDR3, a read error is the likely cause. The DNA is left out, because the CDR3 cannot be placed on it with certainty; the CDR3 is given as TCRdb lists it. The CDR3 is CASSGDQGGERWG. This sequence joins TRBV27 and TRBJ2-2; the table gives TRBD1 as D, unverified against the DNA. The CDR3 contains 13 residues when both ends are counted. Germline CDR1 and CDR2: MNHEY and SMNVEV (reference sequence).

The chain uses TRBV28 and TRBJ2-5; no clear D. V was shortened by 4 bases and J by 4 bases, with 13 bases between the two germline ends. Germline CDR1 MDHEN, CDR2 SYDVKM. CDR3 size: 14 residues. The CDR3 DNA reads TGTGCCAGCAGTTGGGCCTTGGGTCGAGAGACCCAGTACTTC. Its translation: CASSWALGRETQYF.

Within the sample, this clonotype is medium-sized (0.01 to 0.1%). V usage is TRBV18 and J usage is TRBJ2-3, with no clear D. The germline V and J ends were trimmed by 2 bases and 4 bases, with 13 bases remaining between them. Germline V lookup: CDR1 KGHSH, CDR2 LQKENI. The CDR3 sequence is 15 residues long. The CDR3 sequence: CASSPFPLVADTQYF. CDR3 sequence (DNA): TGTGCCAGCTCACCATTTCCACTCGTAGCAGATACGCAGTATTTT.

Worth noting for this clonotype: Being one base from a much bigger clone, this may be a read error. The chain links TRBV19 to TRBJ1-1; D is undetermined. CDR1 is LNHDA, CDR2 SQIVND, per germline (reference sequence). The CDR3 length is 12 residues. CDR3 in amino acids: CTSSIDRTEAFF. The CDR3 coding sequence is TGTACCAGTAGTATAGATCGAACTGAAGCTTTCTTT.

The CDR3 DNA reads TGTGCCAGCACCCGAAACCCCCTAGGTATCGATGAGCAGTTCTTC. Translated: CASTRNPLGIDEQFF. The chain uses TRBV7-2 and TRBJ2-1; D gene uncertain. V was trimmed by 7 bases and J by 8 bases, leaving 21 bases between them. This CDR3 contains 15 residues. The V gene's germline CDR1 is SGHTA and CDR2 FQGNSA.

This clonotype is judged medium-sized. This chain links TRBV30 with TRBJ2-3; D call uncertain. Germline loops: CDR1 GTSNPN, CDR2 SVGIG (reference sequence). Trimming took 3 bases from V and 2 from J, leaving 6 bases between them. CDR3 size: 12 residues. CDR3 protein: CAWRKSTDTQYF. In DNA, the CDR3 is TGTGCCTGGAGGAAATCCACAGATACGCAGTATTTT.

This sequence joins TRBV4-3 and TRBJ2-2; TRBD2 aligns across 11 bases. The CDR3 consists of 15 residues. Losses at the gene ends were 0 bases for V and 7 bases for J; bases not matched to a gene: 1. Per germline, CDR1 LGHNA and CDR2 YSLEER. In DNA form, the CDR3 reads TGCGCCAGCAGCCAAGATCTAGCGGGAGGCGGGGAGCTGTTTTTT. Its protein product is CASSQDLAGGGELFF.

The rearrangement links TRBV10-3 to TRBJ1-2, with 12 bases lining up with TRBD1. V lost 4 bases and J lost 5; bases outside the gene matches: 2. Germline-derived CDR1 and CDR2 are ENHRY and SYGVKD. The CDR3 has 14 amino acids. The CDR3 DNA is TGTGCCATCAGTGGGGGACAGGGGGCGTATGGCTACACCTTC. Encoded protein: CAISGGQGAYGYTF.

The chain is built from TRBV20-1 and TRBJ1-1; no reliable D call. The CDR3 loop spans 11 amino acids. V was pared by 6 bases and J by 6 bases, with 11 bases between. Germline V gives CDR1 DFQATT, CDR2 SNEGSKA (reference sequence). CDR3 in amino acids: CSAAGGAEAFF. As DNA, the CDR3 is TGCAGTGCAGCGGGAGGAGCTGAAGCTTTCTTT.

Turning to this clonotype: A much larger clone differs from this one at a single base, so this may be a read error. The CDR3 is CTSSLNREGYNEQFF. The DNA of the CDR3 is TGTACCAGCAGCTTAAACCGGGAGGGCTACAATGAGCAGTTCTTC. The chain employs TRBV13 and TRBJ2-1, with TRBD2 matching over 8 bases. The CDR3 contains 15 residues. The V gene's germline CDR1 is PRHDT and CDR2 FYEKMQ (reference sequence). The complete variable domain, with remaining parts taken from reference TRBV13 and TRBJ2-1, reads AAGVIQSPRHLIKEKRETATLKCYPIPRHDTVYWYQQGPGQDPQFLISFYEKMQSDKGSIPDRFSAQQFSDYHSELNMSSLELGDSALYFCTSSLNREGYNEQFFGPGTRLTVL.

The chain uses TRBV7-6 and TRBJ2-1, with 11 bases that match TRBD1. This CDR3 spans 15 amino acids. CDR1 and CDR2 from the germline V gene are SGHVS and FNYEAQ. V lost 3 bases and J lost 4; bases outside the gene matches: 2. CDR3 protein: CASSFGTGGYNEQFF. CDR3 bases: TGTGCCAGCAGCTTTGGGACAGGGGGGTACAATGAGCAGTTCTTC.